The 9 T cell receptor beta chains below come from one sample, sequenced in a study of CD8 T cells in Susac syndrome. Random hexamers were used to reverse transcribe an amount of roughly 0.45 to 1 ug RNA. Each CDR3 protein gets one entry after TCRdb re-called the immunoSEQ multiplex PCR reads with MiXCR. Among about 400,000 distinct CDR3 sequences listed, approximately 85% were seen once. Sample: CD8+ T cells from PBMCs. These receptors were taken from a human donor with multiple sclerosis.

The chain uses TRBV27 and TRBJ2-2, with 9 bases that match TRBD1. Germline V CDR1 and CDR2: MNHEY, SMNVEV (reference sequence). The CDR3 loop spans 12 amino acids. Unmatched junction bases numbered 2, after V lost 8 bases and J lost 7 bases. CDR3 bases: TGTGCCAGCGGACAGGGGTTCGGGGAGCTGTTTTTT. This gives the protein CASGQGFGELFF.

The gene calls are TRBV28 and TRBJ2-7; D is unresolved. This CDR3 has 14 amino acids. Germline CDR1 is MDHEN and CDR2 is SYDVKM. Trimming cost V 4 bases and J 0 bases, with 10 bases left between them. CDR3 residues: CASSYRHSSYEQYF. The CDR3 DNA sequence: TGTGCCAGCAGTTATAGACATAGCTCCTACGAGCAGTACTTC.

The chain links TRBV4-1 to TRBJ2-2; D uncertain. CDR1 and CDR2 (germline): MGHRA, YSYEKL. CDR3 length: 20 residues. V shed 1 base and J shed 6 bases, with 27 bases lying between them. The CDR3 sequence is CASSQANLPWTFVWPGELFF. Here the CDR3 DNA reads TGCGCCAGCAGCCAAGCCAATCTCCCCTGGACCTTCGTCTGGCCCGGGGAGCTGTTTTTT.

This chain connects TRBV20-1 to TRBJ2-7, with 14 nucleotides matching TRBD2. With 4 bases clipped from V and 3 bases from J, the junction kept 5 bases outside the gene matches. Per germline, CDR1 DFQATT and CDR2 SNEGSKA (reference sequence). The length of the CDR3 is 15 residues. The CDR3 spells CSAKGLAGGVYEQYF. CDR3 DNA sequence: TGCAGTGCTAAAGGACTAGCGGGAGGTGTCTACGAGCAGTACTTC.

The chain links TRBV15 to TRBJ1-5; D is possibly TRBD1 (5 bases). The CDR3 covers 14 residues. Between the trimmed V and J ends, which lost 0 bases and 4 bases, there was a span of 7 bases. Germline values: CDR1 LNHNV, CDR2 YYDKDF (reference sequence). CDR3 nucleotide sequence: TGTGCCACCAGCAGAGATGGGGGGAATCAGCCCCAGCATTTT. As protein: CATSRDGGNQPQHF.

The chain has TRBV7-6 and TRBJ2-2; TRBD1 matches at 12 bases. CDR1 SGHVS and CDR2 FNYEAQ come from the germline V gene. Trimming at V came to 5 bases and at J to 7 bases, leaving 8 bases not matched to a gene. The CDR3 loop spans 16 amino acids. The CDR3, as DNA: TGTGCCAGCAGCCTTTCCGGGACAGGGGGCATCGGGGAGCTGTTTTTT. It is translated as CASSLSGTGGIGELFF.

This clonotype was found a few times. One end of the junction varies from germline; a read error may be responsible. V is TRBV5-1 and J is TRBJ2-1; D is unresolved. The CDR3 is 11 residues long. Per germline, CDR1 SGHRS and CDR2 YFSETQ. CDR3 sequence: CASSLGSEQFF. Written as DNA, the CDR3 is TGTGCCAGCAGTTTAGGATCCGAGCAGTTCTTC.

The J gene is TRBJ2-6, the V gene TRBV25-1; 7 bases agree with TRBD2. Germline V gives CDR1 MGHDK, CDR2 SYGVNS. V was pared by 8 bases and J by 3 bases, with 4 bases of the junction left unmatched. This CDR3 comprises 14 residues. The CDR3 coding sequence is TGTGCCAGCGGGGGGGGATATGGGGCCAACGTCCTGACTTTC. As protein: CASGGGYGANVLTF.

The chain couples TRBV15 to TRBJ2-1; D remains ambiguous. CDR1 and CDR2 from the germline V gene are LNHNV and YYDKDF (reference sequence). The germline V and J ends were trimmed by 4 bases and 6 bases, with 13 bases remaining between them. The CDR3 is 14 amino acids. Here the CDR3 DNA reads TGTGCCACCAGCAAAGGCCGGGCTAGCAATGAGCAGTTCTTC. This translates into CATSKGRASNEQFF.